The present entry profiles one T cell receptor beta chain with its context. Its specific antigen is unknown. No per-base quality is available; no much larger clone lies one base away. The time point label, as the study defines it: pre-transplant. Thawed unstimulated PBMCs were stained for CD3, CD4 and CD8 and FACS-sorted into CD3+CD4+ and CD3+CD8+ populations. Each of the 8 studied subjects was randomized to immunosuppression withdrawal. Genomic DNA was isolated with the Qiagen DNeasy Blood and Tissue Kit. This sample is drawn from a study of T cell clones after liver transplantation (dated by TCRdb to about 2019). For the study in its entirety: Samples were obtained from ITN030ST, a randomized trial in which withdrawal of immunosuppression was attempted within 2 years of liver transplantation. The subjects received no induction therapy and were kept on standard immunosuppression until randomization at 12-24 months post-transplant. Third party-reactive TCRbeta sequences from pre-transplant MLRs were also identified as an antigen-independent comparator for donor-reactive sequences. Of the eight recipients, a few were HCV-positive, while the remaining recipients had been transplanted for non-autoimmune, non-viral indications. Tolerance meant complete immunosuppression withdrawal for at least one year without liver enzymes rising beyond twice the upper limit of normal. Donor-reactive T cell clones were identified by TCRbeta sequencing following a pre-transplant mixed lymphocyte reaction and were subsequently tracked in post-transplant blood. Blood samples were collected pre-transplant, pre-randomization before withdrawal, and post-randomization after either full withdrawal or failed withdrawal. The study cohort included 8 liver transplant recipients, of whom 3 were classified as tolerant and 5 as non-tolerant. The full study reports these points: Without allograft tissue specimens, donor-reactive T cells may have migrated into the graft rather than being deleted. Donor-reactive sequences declined more than third party-reactive ones, suggesting partial antigen-specific deletion unrelated to withdrawal success. The conclusions were preliminary, being limited by small, heterogeneous patient numbers and by non-standardized post-transplant time points. When repertoire turnover was accounted for, significantly reduced detection of donor-reactive sequences was found in 7 of 8 subjects for CD4 and in 8 of 8 subjects for CD8. In a couple of subjects, low numbers of available donor cells limited the measurable donor-reactive repertoire. In most of the 8 subjects, circulating donor-reactive CD4 TCRbeta sequences decreased significantly after transplant, regardless of tolerance or HCV status.

After removal of 3 bases from V and 2 bases from J, the junction retains 7 bases not matched to a gene. The germline V gene specifies LGHNA as CDR1 and YSLEER as CDR2. From the cysteine up to the phenylalanine, the CDR3 has a length of 17 residues. Only the CDR3 part of the read is kept: 51 bases, read in frame from the first base. High-throughput TCRbeta CDR3 sequencing of frozen genomic DNA was performed by immunoSEQ, with PCR amplification, mapping, bias correction and internal controls included. Turning to the authors' computational methods: Only productive rearrangements were retained, and each unique TCRbeta sequence was defined by its CDR3 nucleotide sequence together with its V and J gene. Donor-reactive sequences required at least 5-fold expansion in CFSE-low cells versus unstimulated pre-transplant cells and at least 0.01% frequency. To ensure at least 90% detection power, minimum frequency thresholds were set for each subject based on that subject's lowest-template unstimulated sample. Jensen-Shannon divergence between the top 1000 TCRbeta sequences after and before transplant was used to measure repertoire turnover. Two-sided Fisher's exact tests were used to test for changes in the detection of donor-reactive sequences. Entries here come from immuneACCESS through TCRdb and include only in-frame sequences with V and J called. Some clones fail to appear in such tables; in the studies checked, an unresolved V gene covers under half of the shortfall, and the cause of the remainder is unknown. The V and J calls and clone size are taken from that table; D and trimming were inferred from the DNA. Recorded for this sample are roughly 100,000 clones; about 81% of them occurred a single time. The top ten constitute roughly 0.9% of the sample.

The receptor chain draws on TRBV4-3 and TRBJ2-2; 9 bases in between match TRBD1. The TCR comes from a human donor who received a liver transplant. The sample consisted of CD4+ T cells from blood, taken before liver transplant. The nucleotides read TGCGCCAGCAGCCATCTTCCGGGACAGGGAAACACCGGGGAGCTGTTTTTT. This encodes CASSHLPGQGNTGELFF.